A single sample is the source of the 18 T cell receptor beta chains below, sequenced in a study of OX40 agonist ivuxolimab in advanced cancers. Some clones are missing from TCRdb's copy, which holds only in-frame ones; the method was immunoSEQ multiplex PCR. This sample carries 60,000 to 100,000 clones, 80% to 90% of them seen once, and the ten largest clones take approximately 0.5%. Sequencing was performed on CD4+ or CD8+ T cells sorted from blood, taken in a trial of the OX40 agonist ivuxolimab. All receptors come from an adult with an advanced solid tumor such as melanoma, head and neck, liver or kidney cancer.

This clone was found a few times. The gene calls are TRBV27 and TRBJ2-7; 7 positions agree with TRBD1. Germline V gene lookup returns CDR1 MNHEY and CDR2 SMNVEV (reference sequence). The CDR3 spans 15 residues. The trim removed 5 bases at V and 1 base at J, leaving 8 bases unmatched. The CDR3 region has the DNA TGTGCCAGCAGTGTCCCGGGACAGCCGTCCTACGAGCAGTACTTC. Translation: CASSVPGQPSYEQYF.

The J gene is TRBJ1-1, the V gene TRBV5-1, with TRBD1 matching 8 bases. CDR3 size: 16 residues. In germline, CDR1 is SGHRS, CDR2 YFSETQ. The ends lost 4 bases at V and 1 base at J; junction bases unmatched: 9. Here the CDR3 reads CASSTGQGIANTEAFF. DNA of the CDR3: TGCGCCAGCAGCACCGGACAGGGTATTGCGAACACTGAAGCTTTCTTT.

The chain couples TRBV5-1 to TRBJ2-5; possibly TRBD1 for D (5 bases). The CDR3 consists of 14 residues. Trimming cost V 1 base and J 4 bases, with 11 bases left between them. Germline-derived CDR1 and CDR2 are SGHRS and YFSETQ. CDR3 loop: CASSLPGPLETQYF. The CDR3 coding sequence is TGCGCCAGCAGCTTGCCAGGGCCCCTAGAGACCCAGTACTTC.

This clone was found once. The gene calls are TRBV15 and TRBJ2-3, with 9 bases matching TRBD2. This CDR3 is built from 18 residues. Unmatched junction bases numbered 10, after V lost 3 bases and J lost 0 bases. CDR1 and CDR2 from the germline V gene are LNHNV and YYDKDF (reference sequence). The CDR3 DNA reads TGTGCCACCAGCAGCCTAGCGGGATATGCAACTAGCACAGATACGCAGTATTTT. This encodes CATSSLAGYATSTDTQYF.

V gene TRBV5-8 combines with J gene TRBJ1-5; D remains unclear. Germline CDR1 is SGHTS and CDR2 is YDEGEE. The CDR3 is 13 amino acids. Trimming left V 2 bases short and J 5 bases short, with 8 bases between. The CDR3 sequence is CASSFNFDQPQHF. The CDR3 region has the DNA TGTGCCAGCAGCTTCAATTTCGATCAGCCCCAGCATTTT.

The V call is TRBV9, the J call TRBJ2-5; 10 nucleotides line up with TRBD2. The CDR3 contains 15 residues. Trimming at V came to 2 bases and at J to 2 bases, leaving 3 bases not matched to a gene. Germline V lookup: CDR1 SGDLS, CDR2 YYNGEE. The CDR3 sequence: CASSVLTSGQETQYF. Here the CDR3 DNA reads TGTGCCAGCAGCGTGCTGACTAGCGGGCAAGAGACCCAGTACTTC.

The V and J genes are TRBV7-2 and TRBJ1-1; no reliable D call. Germline CDR1 reads SGHTA; CDR2 reads FQGNSA. Trimming left V 3 bases short and J 7 bases short, with 12 bases between. This CDR3 has 13 amino acids. The CDR3 DNA follows: TGTGCCAGCAGCTTTCAACGGAGGCGTGAAGCTTTCTTT. The encoded protein is CASSFQRRREAFF.

This chain uses TRBV10-1 with TRBJ1-3; 8 nucleotides match TRBD1. This CDR3 region has 15 residues. V gave up 7 bases and J gave up 1 base; unmatched junction bases: 6. From germline, CDR1 is WNHNN and CDR2 SYGVQD (reference sequence). CDR3 sequence reads: CASTTDRASGNTIYF. The CDR3 DNA follows: TGCGCCAGCACTACGGACAGGGCATCTGGAAACACCATATATTTT.

The table lists this clone with a count of one. This rearrangement joins TRBV13 to TRBJ2-3, with TRBD2 as a possible D gene (6 bases). V was shortened by 5 bases and J by 4 bases, with 13 bases between the two germline ends. CDR3 length: 14 amino acids. Germline V gene lookup returns CDR1 PRHDT and CDR2 FYEKMQ (reference sequence). CDR3 nucleotides: TGTGCCAGCAGCGCTTTCGGGGGTGCAGATACGCAGTATTTT. Translated, it gives CASSAFGGADTQYF.

This clone was recorded only once. This chain connects TRBV18 to TRBJ1-2, with no clear D. The CDR3 extends over 14 amino acids. V was pared by 3 bases and J by 3 bases, with 11 bases between. Per germline, CDR1 KGHSH and CDR2 LQKENI. In nucleotides, the CDR3 is TGTGCCAGCTCACCGGCCACCTGGGACTATGGCTACACCTTC. Protein: CASSPATWDYGYTF.

This sequence joins TRBV7-9 and TRBJ2-3; D ambiguous. Trimming pared 5 bases from V and 2 bases from J, leaving 5 bases between. The germline CDR1 and CDR2 sequences are SEHNR and FQNEAQ (reference sequence). This CDR3 is 12 amino acids long. The chain's CDR3 is CASSPDTDTQYF. The CDR3 DNA is TGTGCCAGCAGCCCGGACACAGATACGCAGTATTTT. Combining the CDR3 with reference TRBV7-9 and TRBJ2-3 gives the whole variable domain DTGVSQNPRHKITKRGQNVTFRCDPISEHNRLYWYRQTLGQGPEFLTYFQNEAQLEKSRLLSDRFSAERPKGSFSTLEIQRTEQGDSAMYLCASSPDTDTQYFGPGTRLTVL.

The chain combines TRBV5-4 with TRBJ2-3; possibly TRBD2 for D (6 bases). In germline, CDR1 is SGHNT, CDR2 YYREEE (reference sequence). Trimming shortened V by 4 bases and J by 3 bases, and 18 bases separated the two germline ends. This CDR3 spans 16 amino acids. The CDR3 DNA reads TGTGCCAGCAGCCCGGGTGGGGGGAAAAGGACAGATACGCAGTATTTT. Its translation: CASSPGGGKRTDTQYF.

The J gene is TRBJ1-4, the V gene TRBV19; no reliable D call. The CDR3 extends over 12 amino acids. In germline, CDR1 is LNHDA, CDR2 SQIVND (reference sequence). The V end lost 5 bases, the J end lost 8 bases, and 9 bases lay between the germline ends. CDR3 DNA sequence: TGTGCCAGTAGTCCCCAGAAGGAAAAACTGTTTTTT. The encoded protein is CASSPQKEKLFF.

The V and J genes are TRBV9 and TRBJ2-5; the D gene is possibly TRBD2 (6 bases). The V gene's germline CDR1 is SGDLS and CDR2 YYNGEE. The CDR3 sequence is 15 residues long. Trimming pared 0 bases from V and 5 bases from J, leaving 14 bases between. Here the CDR3 DNA reads TGTGCCAGCAGCGTAGGGATGGCGGGGCTGGAGACCCAGTACTTC. It encodes CASSVGMAGLETQYF.

The chain joins TRBV19 to TRBJ1-2, with D possibly TRBD1 on 5 matching bases. Germline CDR1 LNHDA, CDR2 SQIVND (reference sequence). The CDR3 runs 14 residues. V was clipped by 5 bases and J by 10 bases, with 20 bases between them. The CDR3 region is CASSLGRSIPDYTF. DNA for the CDR3: TGTGCCAGTAGTTTGGGGCGATCAATCCCTGACTACACCTTC.

This clone appeared a few times. The chain is built from TRBV19 and TRBJ1-6; D is unclear. Germline V gene lookup returns CDR1 LNHDA and CDR2 SQIVND (reference sequence). The V end lost 4 bases, the J end lost 6 bases, and 10 bases lay between the germline ends. The CDR3 length is 14 residues. CDR3: CASSTSLGNSPLHF. The CDR3 DNA reads as TGTGCCAGTAGTACTAGCCTTGGTAATTCACCCCTCCACTTT.

J is TRBJ2-6 and V is TRBV25-1; D is undetermined. Trimming removed 2 bases from V and 0 bases from J, with 11 bases in between. Germline CDR1 MGHDK, CDR2 SYGVNS. The CDR3 contains 17 residues. CDR3 nucleotide sequence: TGTGCCAGCAGTGAAGCGGTCGTTATCTCTGGGGCCAACGTCCTGACTTTC. Translating gives CASSEAVVISGANVLTF.

The rearrangement joins TRBV7-2 to TRBJ2-7; 11 bases are a match to TRBD2. The germline gives CDR1 SGHTA, CDR2 FQGNSA. Germline trimming cut 4 bases from V and 2 bases from J; bases unmatched to any gene: 4. This CDR3 spans 15 amino acids. DNA for the CDR3: TGTGCCAGCAGCTCAACTAGCGGGGGCCCCTACGAGCAGTACTTC. Its protein is CASSSTSGGPYEQYF.